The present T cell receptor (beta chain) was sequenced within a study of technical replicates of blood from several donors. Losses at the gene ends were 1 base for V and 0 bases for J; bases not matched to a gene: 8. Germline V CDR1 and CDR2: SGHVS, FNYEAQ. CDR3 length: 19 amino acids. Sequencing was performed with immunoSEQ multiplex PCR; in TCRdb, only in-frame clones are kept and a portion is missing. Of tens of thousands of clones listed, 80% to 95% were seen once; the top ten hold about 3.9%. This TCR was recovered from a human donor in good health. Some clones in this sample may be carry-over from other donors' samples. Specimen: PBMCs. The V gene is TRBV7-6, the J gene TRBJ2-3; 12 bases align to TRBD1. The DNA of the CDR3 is TGTGCCAGCAGCTTAGGGGACAGGGGGCCGGGACCTAGCACAGATACGCAGTATTTT. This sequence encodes CASSLGDRGPGPSTDTQYF.